The T cell receptor beta chain described here comes from a study of neoadjuvant anti-PD-1 for oral cavity cancer. Points from the study as a whole: Greater tumor shrinkage accompanied bigger post-treatment sizes of preexisting clones.

This clone was picked up a small number of times. As yet, its antigen is unknown. This sample's time point: after neoadjuvant nivolumab, at surgical resection. The germline V gene has CDR1 MRHNA and CDR2 SNTAGT. The CDR3 extends over 15 amino acids. V shed 0 bases and J shed 7 bases, with 13 bases lying between them. Two replicates per tumor sample, mostly from approximately 4.5 ug of genomic DNA. This table comes from immunoSEQ multiplex PCR, and its TCRdb copy is limited to in-frame clones, with some not included. Among 23,000 or so clones listed, 26% were seen once. The material was tumor tissue, obtained after nivolumab (anti-PD-1) treatment. This clonotype originated in a person aged 35 to 85 with oral cavity squamous cell carcinoma. The genes are TRBV6-4 and TRBJ2-1; perhaps D is TRBD1 or TRBD2 (5 bases each). CDR3 protein: CASSDSIGTTNEQFF. The CDR3 region has the DNA TGTGCCAGCAGTGACTCGATCGGGACCACAAATGAGCAGTTCTTC.